The clone carrying this TCR beta chain is medium-sized (0.01 to 0.1%). What it binds is unknown. CDR1 and CDR2 (germline): MDHEN, SYDVKM. CDR3 length: 15 amino acids. Trimming left V 6 bases short and J 3 bases short, with 17 bases between. This specimen belongs to a study of metastatic and nonmetastatic thyroid tumors. Study-wide points: TCR beta diversity was reportedly significantly higher in malignant thyroid tumors than benign nodules, in blood and tumor.

TCRdb called clones again from the PCR reads with MiXCR. The sample yields about 6,400 clones, roughly a sixth seen once. All patients were untreated before thyroid surgery. The source of this sequence is a male donor with papillary thyroid cancer or a benign thyroid nodule (not recorded which). Some clones in this sample may be carry-over from other donors' samples. Sample: tumor tissue. The genes are TRBV28 and TRBJ1-1; D perhaps matches TRBD1 (6 bases). The CDR3 spells CASSPSGDAYTEAFF. DNA of the CDR3: TGTGCCAGCAGCCCCTCAGGGGACGCGTACACTGAAGCTTTCTTT. Full variable domain (outside the CDR3, taken from reference TRBV28 and TRBJ1-1): DVKVTQSSRYLVKRTGEKVFLECVQDMDHENMFWYRQDPGLGLRLIYFSYDVKMKEKGDIPEGYSVSREKKERFSLILESASTNQTSMYLCASSPSGDAYTEAFFGQGTRLTVV.